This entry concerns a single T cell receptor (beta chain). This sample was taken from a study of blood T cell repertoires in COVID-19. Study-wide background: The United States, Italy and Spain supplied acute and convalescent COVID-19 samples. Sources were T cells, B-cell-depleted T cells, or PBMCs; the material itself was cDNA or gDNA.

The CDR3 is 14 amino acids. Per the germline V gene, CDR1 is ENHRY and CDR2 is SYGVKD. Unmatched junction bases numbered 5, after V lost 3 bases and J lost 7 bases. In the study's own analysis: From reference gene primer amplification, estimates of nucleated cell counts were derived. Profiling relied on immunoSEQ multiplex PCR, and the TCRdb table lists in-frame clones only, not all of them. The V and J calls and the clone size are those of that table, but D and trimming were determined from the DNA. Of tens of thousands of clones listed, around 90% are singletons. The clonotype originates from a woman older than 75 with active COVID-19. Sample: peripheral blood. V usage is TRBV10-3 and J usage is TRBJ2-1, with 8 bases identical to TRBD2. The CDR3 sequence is CAISDLAGGNEQFF. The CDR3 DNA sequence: TGTGCCATCAGTGATCTAGCGGGTGGGAATGAGCAGTTCTTC.